This T cell receptor beta chain was identified in a study of T cell changes during pregnancy in multiple sclerosis. This table comes from immunoSEQ multiplex PCR, and its TCRdb copy is limited to in-frame clones, with some not included. The sample lists around 33,000 clones; about 89% were seen once. Trimming removed 0 bases from V and 0 bases from J, with 9 bases in between. The germline V gene has CDR1 WSHSY and CDR2 SAAADI. The CDR3 extends over 15 amino acids. Within the sample, this clone is large. This clonotype was obtained from a female donor with multiple sclerosis, enrolled in a pregnancy study. The chain carries TRBV10-2 and TRBJ2-7; D possibly corresponds to TRBD1 (6 bases). This specimen consisted of CD8+ T cells from peripheral blood mononuclear cells, obtained before pregnancy. For the CDR3, the DNA is TGCGCCAGCAGTGAGTCCCCGGACAGCTCCTACGAGCAGTACTTC. Protein sequence: CASSESPDSSYEQYF.